This T cell receptor beta chain was sequenced during a study of Tregs in tolerant kidney transplant recipients. General study findings and limits: The most relevant donor-specific Treg TCRbeta repertoire apparently came from expansion with activated donor B cells. Few patients were studied, so findings need validation in larger groups. Biological reproducibility was not directly addressed, but technical replication error appeared minimal.

Related graft donors supplied nonmyeloablative bone marrow transplants, and mixed chimerism was transient. CD4+CD25+CD127- Tregs, CD4+CD25- non-Tregs, CD4 and CD8 cells were sorted. This table comes from immunoSEQ multiplex PCR, and its TCRdb copy is limited to in-frame clones, with some not included. This table holds about 81,000 clones, more than 85% found once. For this clone: Its antigen is unknown.

The CDR3 is made up of 15 amino acids. Germline loops: CDR1 MNHNS, CDR2 SASEGT. Trimming took off 6 bases at V and 3 bases at J, with 14 bases between the two ends. The material was CD4+ T cells from blood (PBMCs), obtained 24 months after the transplant. The sequence was collected from a human patient who received a combined kidney and bone marrow transplant. A share of the T cells may be of graft donor origin. The rearrangement joins TRBV6-1 to TRBJ2-2; TRBD1 is a possible D gene (5 bases). The CDR3 DNA follows: TGTGCCAGCAGAGGGCCAGGGTCTCACACCGGGGAGCTGTTTTTT. Residues: CASRGPGSHTGELFF.